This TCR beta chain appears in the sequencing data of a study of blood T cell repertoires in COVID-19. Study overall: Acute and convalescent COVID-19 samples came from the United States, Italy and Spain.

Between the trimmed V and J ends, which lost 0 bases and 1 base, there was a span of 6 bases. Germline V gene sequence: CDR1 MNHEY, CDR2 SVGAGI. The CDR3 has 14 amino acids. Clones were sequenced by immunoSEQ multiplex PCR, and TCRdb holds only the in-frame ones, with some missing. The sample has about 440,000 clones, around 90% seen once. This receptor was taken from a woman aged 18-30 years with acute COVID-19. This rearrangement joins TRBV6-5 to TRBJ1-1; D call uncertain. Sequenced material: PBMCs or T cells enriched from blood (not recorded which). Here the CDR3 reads CASSYSLRNTEAFF. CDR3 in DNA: TGTGCCAGCAGTTACTCACTGCGGAACACTGAAGCTTTCTTT.